The 27 T cell receptor beta chains presented below share a single source sample, sequenced in a study of cytomegalovirus exposure and HLA in healthy donors. PCR primers comprised 60 Vbeta and 13 Jbeta primers. The protocol was immunoSEQ multiplex PCR, while the TCRdb copy is restricted to in-frame clones and leaves out a portion. Counted here are roughly 56,000 clones, around 87% occurring once; the ten biggest clones make up 1.4%. Sequencing was done on a sample of PBMCs. All receptors derive from a man aged 18-30 years in good health and CMV-seronegative.

The chain combines TRBV28 with TRBJ1-2, with 7 bases lining up with TRBD1. V lost 10 bases, J lost 8 bases, and 13 bases stayed unmatched. CDR1 and CDR2 from the germline V gene are MDHEN and SYDVKM. CDR3 size: 13 residues. CDR3: CATETRQGLGYTF. For the CDR3, the DNA is TGTGCCACAGAAACGCGACAGGGCTTAGGCTACACCTTC.

CDR3 loop: CASSSPHRVDEQFF. As DNA, the CDR3 is TGTGCCAGCAGTTCGCCTCACAGGGTTGATGAGCAGTTCTTC. The chain links TRBV27 to TRBJ2-1; a weak D match, TRBD1 (6 bases). The CDR3 runs 14 residues. V lost 4 bases and J 8 bases, leaving 15 bases between the germline ends. The germline gives CDR1 MNHEY, CDR2 SMNVEV (reference sequence).

The chain carries TRBV29-1 and TRBJ2-7; tentative D call: TRBD1 (6 bases). Germline V gene data show CDR1 as SQVTM and CDR2 as ANQGSEA. Between the trimmed V and J ends, which lost 0 bases and 6 bases, there was a span of 18 bases. CDR3 size: 15 residues. CDR3 protein: CSVEDTGILKGEQYF. The CDR3 nucleotides are TGCAGCGTTGAAGATACAGGGATACTAAAGGGCGAGCAGTACTTC.

V and J are TRBV11-3 and TRBJ1-1, with D perhaps TRBD1 (5 bases). This CDR3 contains 14 residues. Trimming pared 2 bases from V and 7 bases from J, leaving 14 bases between. Germline V gives CDR1 SGHNT, CDR2 YENEEA. The CDR3 bases are TGTGCCAGCAGCTTATACGGGGGGAGAGGTGAAGCTTTCTTT. Protein: CASSLYGGRGEAFF.

This clone was seen just once. The V and J genes are TRBV6-5 and TRBJ2-2; D unresolved. CDR3 size: 14 residues. V shed 4 bases and J shed 1 base, with 7 bases lying between them. From germline, CDR1 is MNHEY and CDR2 SVGAGI. Here the CDR3 DNA reads TGTGCCAGCAGTTGGGCCCAGAACACCGGGGAGCTGTTTTTT. Translated: CASSWAQNTGELFF.

The chain recombines TRBV29-1 with TRBJ2-2; 8 positions agree with TRBD1. The junction had 6 bases not matched to a gene; V was cut back by 7 bases and J by 5 bases. CDR1 SQVTM and CDR2 ANQGSEA come from the germline V gene. The CDR3 sequence is 13 residues long. The CDR3 loop reads CSAMTGETGELFF. Written as DNA, the CDR3 is TGCAGCGCGATGACAGGGGAGACCGGGGAGCTGTTTTTT.

This sequence joins TRBV30 and TRBJ1-2, with 9 bases identical to TRBD1. This CDR3 comprises 15 residues. CDR1 and CDR2 from the germline V gene are GTSNPN and SVGIG (reference sequence). The ends lost 2 bases at V and 8 bases at J; junction bases unmatched: 12. The CDR3 region is CAWSPPGQGIFGYTF. The CDR3 coding sequence is TGTGCCTGGAGTCCCCCGGGACAGGGAATTTTCGGCTACACCTTC.

The table lists this clone with a count of one. The J gene is TRBJ2-3, the V gene TRBV19, with a tentative D call TRBD2 (6 bases). Germline loops: CDR1 LNHDA, CDR2 SQIVND (reference sequence). The CDR3 spans 16 residues. V was cut by 3 bases and J by 4 bases, with 17 bases left in between. The chain's CDR3 is CASSMDGRLAPDTQYF. The CDR3 DNA reads as TGTGCCAGTAGTATGGATGGTCGGCTAGCGCCAGATACGCAGTATTTT.

The rearrangement links TRBV18 to TRBJ2-7; D is possibly TRBD1 (5 bases). Trimming cost V 4 bases and J 4 bases, with 11 bases left between them. The V gene's germline CDR1 is KGHSH and CDR2 LQKENI. The CDR3 spans 13 residues. The CDR3 DNA reads TGTGCCAGCTCACTAGGACACCAGTACGAGCAGTACTTC. Encoded protein: CASSLGHQYEQYF. Full variable domain (missing parts from reference TRBV18 and TRBJ2-7): NAGVMQNPRHLVRRRGQEARLRCSPMKGHSHVYWYRQLPEEGLKFMVYLQKENIIDESGMPKERFSAEFPKEGPSILRIQQVVRGDSAAYFCASSLGHQYEQYFGPGTRLTVT.

The chain joins TRBV6-1 to TRBJ1-2; D possibly corresponds to TRBD1 (5 bases). Trimming took 6 bases from V and 6 from J, leaving 20 bases between them. The CDR3 extends over 15 amino acids. CDR1 and CDR2 from the germline V gene are MNHNS and SASEGT. CDR3 sequence reads: CASSGGGVYVDGYTF. CDR3 coding DNA: TGTGCCAGCAGCGGGGGAGGGGTTTATGTGGATGGCTACACCTTC.

On this clone itself: A read error may account for a junction end that differs from germline. This sequence joins TRBV28 and TRBJ1-2; 9 nucleotides align to TRBD1. The CDR3 loop spans 15 amino acids. Germline CDR1 and CDR2: MDHEN and SYDVKM. CDR3 nucleotide sequence: TGTGCCAGCAGTCCTCCCGGGACAGGGATCAATGGCTACGCCTTC. Translated: CASSPPGTGINGYAF.

This clone was seen a single time. The DNA for the CDR3 is TGTGCCAGCAGTAAACAGGCAGGGAATCAGCCCCAGCATTTT. Translation gives CASSKQAGNQPQHF. The V call is TRBV28, the J call TRBJ1-5; a weak D match, TRBD1 (5 bases). Trimming stripped 5 bases from V and 4 bases from J, with 12 bases between. Looked up from germline, CDR1 is MDHEN and CDR2 is SYDVKM. This CDR3 region has 14 residues.

In this sample, this clone turned up once. The J gene is TRBJ1-5, the V gene TRBV30, with a weak D call TRBD1 (6 bases). V was cut by 0 bases and J by 9 bases, with 21 bases left in between. Germline CDR1 GTSNPN, CDR2 SVGIG (reference sequence). This CDR3 is built from 16 residues. The CDR3 protein is CAWSVTERGSLRPQHF. For the CDR3, the DNA is TGTGCCTGGAGTGTTACCGAAAGGGGGAGTTTACGGCCCCAGCATTTT. The full variable domain, with the rest looked up from reference TRBV30 and TRBJ1-5, is SQTIHQWPATLVQPVGSPLSLECTVEGTSNPNLYWYRQAAGRGLQLLFYSVGIGQISSEVPQNLSASRPQDRQFILSSKKLLLSDSGFYLCAWSVTERGSLRPQHFGDGTRLSIL.

This clone was counted between two and nine times. The genes are TRBV6-1 and TRBJ2-1; D perhaps matches TRBD1 (6 bases). This CDR3 has 15 amino acids. V was shortened by 5 bases and J by 3 bases, with 14 bases between the two germline ends. Germline assignment: CDR1 MNHNS and CDR2 SASEGT. Here the CDR3 reads CASSPQGQNYNEQFF. The CDR3 nucleotides are TGTGCCAGCAGTCCCCAAGGACAGAACTACAATGAGCAGTTCTTC.

The chain combines TRBV29-1 with TRBJ2-5; 8 bases line up with TRBD2. The J call is in doubt because the DNA end fits TRBJ2-7 better. The CDR3 sequence is 16 residues long. CDR1 and CDR2 from the germline V gene are SQVTM and ANQGSEA. The CDR3 sequence: CSVEGVGGTSSYEQYF. The CDR3 nucleotides are TGCAGCGTTGAAGGGGTCGGGGGGACTAGCTCCTACGAGCAGTACTTC.

The J gene is TRBJ1-5, the V gene TRBV27, with D unclear. V was shortened by 6 bases and J by 7 bases, with 16 bases between the two germline ends. The CDR3 loop spans 14 amino acids. The germline V gene encodes CDR1 MNHEY and CDR2 SMNVEV (reference sequence). The CDR3 region has the DNA TGTGCCAGCAGACCCACCCAGGCCAGGCAGCCCCAGCATTTT. It specifies CASRPTQARQPQHF.

J is TRBJ2-2 and V is TRBV29-1; 8 bases are shared with TRBD2. The CDR3 consists of 16 residues. Germline assignment: CDR1 SQVTM and CDR2 ANQGSEA. J gave up 2 bases and V 4 bases, and 9 bases lay outside the gene matches. The CDR3 spells CSVVSSGGANTGELFF. The CDR3 nucleotides are TGCAGCGTTGTATCGAGCGGGGGAGCTAACACCGGGGAGCTGTTTTTT.

This sequence joins TRBV11-3 and TRBJ2-2, with D maybe TRBD1 (6 bases). Germline V gene sequence: CDR1 SGHNT, CDR2 YENEEA. V lost 3 bases, J lost 0 bases, and 14 bases lay in between. This CDR3 contains 17 residues. CDR3 DNA: TGTGCCAGCAGCTTCGGGCAGGGGCGAACGAACACCGGGGAGCTGTTTTTT. Encoded protein: CASSFGQGRTNTGELFF.

The chain links TRBV19 to TRBJ1-6; D is perhaps TRBD1 (5 bases). This CDR3 spans 15 amino acids. Germline lookup yields CDR1 LNHDA and CDR2 SQIVND (reference sequence). The V end was cut by 3 bases, the J end by 7 bases, with 13 bases between. The CDR3 loop is CASSIRAGHNSPLHF. CDR3 sequence (DNA): TGTGCCAGTAGTATCCGGGCAGGGCACAATTCACCCCTCCACTTT. Variable domain in full (rest from reference TRBV19 and TRBJ1-6): DGGITQSPKYLFRKEGQNVTLSCEQNLNHDAMYWYRQDPGQGLRLIYYSQIVNDFQKGDIAEGYSVSREKKESFPLTVTSAQKNPTAFYLCASSIRAGHNSPLHFGNGTRLTVT.

This chain joins TRBV5-1 and TRBJ2-2, with D possibly being TRBD1 (7 bases). V lost 1 base and J lost 7, with 11 bases in between. Germline V gene data show CDR1 as SGHRS and CDR2 as YFSETQ. This CDR3 has 14 amino acids. For the CDR3, the DNA is TGCGCCAGCAGCTTGAACAGGGGAGGCGGGGAGCTGTTTTTT. This codes for CASSLNRGGGELFF.

The genes are TRBV11-3 and TRBJ1-1; 7 bases fit TRBD1. The CDR3 covers 13 residues. V was pared by 5 bases and J by 3 bases, with 3 bases of the junction left unmatched. The germline V gene encodes CDR1 SGHNT and CDR2 YENEEA. CDR3 in amino acids: CASSTDRDTEAFF. DNA for the CDR3: TGTGCCAGCAGCACCGACAGGGACACTGAAGCTTTCTTT.

Here the CDR3 reads CASSQAQPDSPLHF. The CDR3 DNA is TGTGCCAGCAGCCAAGCACAACCAGATTCACCCCTCCACTTT. The rearrangement uses TRBV4-2 and TRBJ1-6; D call uncertain. The CDR3 is 14 amino acids. Per germline, CDR1 LGHNA and CDR2 YNFKEQ. The V gene lost 1 base and the J gene lost 8 bases, with 9 bases spanning the gap.

This clone turned up a few times. The chain combines TRBV7-9 with TRBJ2-3; D unresolved. Germline CDR1 is SEHNR and CDR2 is FQNEAQ (reference sequence). Deletions cut 3 bases from V and 6 bases from J, with 22 bases between. The CDR3 consists of 17 residues. CDR3 protein: CASSFPAGPRWADTQYF. The CDR3 DNA sequence: TGTGCCAGCAGCTTCCCTGCAGGTCCTCGGTGGGCTGATACGCAGTATTTT.

This chain links TRBV4-2 with TRBJ2-1, with D perhaps TRBD1 (6 bases). This CDR3 is built from 16 residues. V was shortened by 0 bases and J by 3 bases, with 12 bases between the two germline ends. Per the germline V gene, CDR1 is LGHNA and CDR2 is YNFKEQ. Here the CDR3 DNA reads TGTGCCAGCAGCCAAGATAACAGGGAAGGCTACAATGAGCAGTTCTTC. Its protein is CASSQDNREGYNEQFF.

The gene calls are TRBV10-1 and TRBJ1-1; D may be TRBD1 (6 bases). CDR3 length equals 14 residues. The V gene lost 3 bases and the J gene lost 4 bases, with 12 bases spanning the gap. CDR1 WNHNN and CDR2 SYGVQD come from the germline V gene (reference sequence). The CDR3 nucleotides are TGCGCCAGCAGTGACCCGGGGGGGCCCACTGAAGCTTTCTTT. Residues: CASSDPGGPTEAFF.

V usage is TRBV6-1 and J usage is TRBJ2-7; 9 bases fit TRBD1. The CDR3 is 13 residues long. Losses at the gene ends were 7 bases for V and 5 bases for J; bases not matched to a gene: 6. Germline assignment: CDR1 MNHNS and CDR2 SASEGT. In nucleotides, the CDR3 is TGTGCCAGCACGCGGGACAGGGTGGACGAGCAGTACTTC. As protein: CASTRDRVDEQYF.

The chain uses TRBV6-5 and TRBJ2-1; 11 bases agree with TRBD2. J lost 8 bases, V lost 6 bases, and 9 bases had no gene match. Per the germline V gene, CDR1 is MNHEY and CDR2 is SVGAGI. The CDR3 extends over 15 amino acids. This CDR3 reads CASSPTSGGWDEQFF. CDR3 DNA sequence: TGTGCCAGCAGCCCTACTAGCGGGGGCTGGGATGAGCAGTTCTTC.